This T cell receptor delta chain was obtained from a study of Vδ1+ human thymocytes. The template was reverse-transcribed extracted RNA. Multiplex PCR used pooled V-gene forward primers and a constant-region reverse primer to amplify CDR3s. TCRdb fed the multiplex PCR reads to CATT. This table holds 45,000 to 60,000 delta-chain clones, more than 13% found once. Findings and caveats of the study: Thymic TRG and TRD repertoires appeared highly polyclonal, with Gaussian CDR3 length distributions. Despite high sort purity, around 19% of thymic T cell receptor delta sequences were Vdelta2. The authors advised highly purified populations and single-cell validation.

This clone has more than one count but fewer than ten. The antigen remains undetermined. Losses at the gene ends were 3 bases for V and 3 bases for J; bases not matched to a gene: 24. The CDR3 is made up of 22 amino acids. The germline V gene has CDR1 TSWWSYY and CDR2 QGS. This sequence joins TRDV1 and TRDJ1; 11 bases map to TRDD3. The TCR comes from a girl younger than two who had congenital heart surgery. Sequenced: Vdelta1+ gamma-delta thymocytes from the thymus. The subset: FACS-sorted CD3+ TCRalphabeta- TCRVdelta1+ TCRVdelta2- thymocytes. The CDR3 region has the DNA TGTGCTCTTGGGGATAGACCTTCCTCTACGTATACTGGGGGATATGGCTCCGATAAACTCATCTTT. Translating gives CALGDRPSSTYTGGYGSDKLIF.